This passage covers 21 T cell receptor beta chains from one sample sequenced in a study of blood T cell repertoires in COVID-19 (TCRdb year 2020). Library method: the immunoSEQ multiplex PCR assay. The clones in this table, taken by TCRdb from immuneACCESS, are in-frame only. Not every clone is retained; where verified, under half of the shortfall comes from an unresolved V gene, and the cause of the rest is unknown. For this sample the table gives roughly 300,000 clones, of which 70% to 90% were detected only once. The leading ten clones occupy roughly 6.7% of the sample. Input material: peripheral blood. Receptor source: a man younger than 35 who had recovered from COVID-19.

V is TRBV7-3 and J is TRBJ2-2; the D gene is possibly TRBD1 (6 bases). The germline V gene has CDR1 SGHTA and CDR2 FQGTGA. The ends were cut back, 2 bases at V and 8 bases at J, with 9 bases in the middle. The CDR3 sequence is 13 residues long. The CDR3 here is CASSLLGQGELFF. In nucleotides, the CDR3 is TGTGCCAGCAGCTTACTCGGACAGGGGGAGCTGTTTTTT.

J is TRBJ1-6 and V is TRBV6-6; D possibly corresponds to TRBD1 (6 bases). Germline V CDR1 and CDR2: MNHNY, SVGAGI (reference sequence). The CDR3 loop spans 15 amino acids. V lost 6 bases, J lost 6 bases, and 15 bases lay in between. The DNA for the CDR3 is TGTGCCAGCAGCCCAGGGGCAGAGTTTAATTCACCCCTCCACTTT. The encoded protein is CASSPGAEFNSPLHF.

The V gene is TRBV9, the J gene TRBJ1-6; D perhaps matches TRBD1 (6 bases). Per the germline V gene, CDR1 is SGDLS and CDR2 is YYNGEE. V was clipped by 4 bases and J by 7 bases, with 18 bases between them. The CDR3 extends over 16 amino acids. The CDR3 nucleotides read TGTGCCAGCAGCCAGACCTCAGGGGAATTCAATTCACCCCTCCACTTT. It codes for CASSQTSGEFNSPLHF.

This chain connects TRBV9 to TRBJ2-1, with 7 bases matching TRBD2. Germline V gene data show CDR1 as SGDLS and CDR2 as YYNGEE. V lost 3 bases, J lost 9 bases, and 6 bases stayed unmatched. The CDR3 sequence is 13 residues long. The CDR3 bases are TGTGCCAGCAGCGCCCGACTAGCAGCTGAGCAGTTCTTC. This gives the protein CASSARLAAEQFF. Together with reference TRBV9 and TRBJ2-1, the CDR3 gives the full variable domain: DSGVTQTPKHLITATGQRVTLRCSPRSGDLSVYWYQQSLDQGLQFLIQYYNGEERAKGNILERFSAQQFPDLHSELNLSSLELGDSALYFCASSARLAAEQFFGPGTRLTVL.

The rearrangement joins TRBV13 to TRBJ2-5; possible D gene TRBD1, 6 bases. Per germline, CDR1 PRHDT and CDR2 FYEKMQ (reference sequence). The CDR3 covers 14 residues. V was pared by 1 base and J by 2 bases, with 8 bases between. The CDR3 protein is CASSLAGAQETQYF. The CDR3 bases are TGTGCCAGCAGCTTAGCAGGGGCACAAGAGACCCAGTACTTC.

The chain joins TRBV19 to TRBJ2-3; 7 bases line up with TRBD2. CDR1 is LNHDA, CDR2 SQIVND, per germline (reference sequence). The CDR3 consists of 14 residues. The V segment lost 5 bases and the J segment 5 bases; nucleotides outside the gene matches: 7. CDR3 nucleotide sequence: TGTGCCAGTAGTGATGGGCGGGAGTTAGATACGCAGTATTTT. Its protein is CASSDGRELDTQYF.

The chain employs TRBV16 and TRBJ1-2, with 10 nucleotides matching TRBD1. This CDR3 has 14 residues. Germline CDR1 and CDR2: KGHSY and FQNENV. J lost 2 bases, V lost 4 bases, and 1 base had no gene match. This CDR3 reads CASSPGQGNYGYTF. In nucleotides, the CDR3 is TGTGCCAGCAGCCCGGGACAGGGGAACTATGGCTACACCTTC.

The gene calls are TRBV11-2 and TRBJ1-2; D uncertain. V was clipped by 8 bases and J by 4 bases, with 11 bases between them. The CDR3 is 12 amino acids. The germline CDR1 and CDR2 sequences are SGHAT and FQNNGV. DNA of the CDR3: TGTGCCAGCTCAAATGAAGCCTATGGCTACACCTTC. Amino acid sequence: CASSNEAYGYTF. Drawing the rest from reference TRBV11-2 and TRBJ1-2, the complete variable domain is EAGVAQSPRYKIIEKRQSVAFWCNPISGHATLYWYQQILGQGPKLLIQFQNNGVVDDSQLPKDRFSAERLKGVDSTLKIQPAKLEDSAVYLCASSNEAYGYTFGSGTRLTVV.

This clone was detected once. V is TRBV27 and J is TRBJ1-2, with D perhaps matching TRBD1 (5 bases). The CDR3 runs to 14 residues. Per germline, CDR1 MNHEY and CDR2 SMNVEV (reference sequence). Between the trimmed V and J ends, which lost 0 bases and 6 bases, there was a span of 11 bases. CDR3 sequence: CASSLSWTSNGYTF. The DNA of the CDR3 is TGTGCCAGCAGTTTATCGTGGACATCGAATGGCTACACCTTC.

In its sample, this clone was seen once. The chain recombines TRBV18 with TRBJ2-7; D may be TRBD2 (7 bases). V gave up 0 bases and J gave up 6 bases, with 18 bases separating them. From germline, CDR1 is KGHSH and CDR2 LQKENI. This CDR3 has 16 amino acids. CDR3 sequence: CASSPPGGRQEGEQYF. CDR3 bases: TGTGCCAGCTCACCACCGGGGGGGCGCCAAGAGGGCGAGCAGTACTTC. The whole variable domain, remainder taken from reference TRBV18 and TRBJ2-7, is NAGVMQNPRHLVRRRGQEARLRCSPMKGHSHVYWYRQLPEEGLKFMVYLQKENIIDESGMPKERFSAEFPKEGPSILRIQQVVRGDSAAYFCASSPPGGRQEGEQYFGPGTRLTVT.

The chain uses TRBV4-3 and TRBJ2-1; D is perhaps TRBD2 (7 bases). CDR1 and CDR2 (germline): LGHNA, YSLEER. The CDR3 has 13 amino acids. V gave up 2 bases and J gave up 6 bases, with 8 bases separating them. The CDR3 reads CASSQRGANEQFF. In DNA, the CDR3 is TGCGCCAGCAGCCAACGGGGGGCCAATGAGCAGTTCTTC.

The chain uses TRBV7-3 and TRBJ2-1; TRBD2 matches 7 bases. Germline-derived CDR1 and CDR2 are SGHTA and FQGTGA. The CDR3 consists of 16 residues. Trimming took 5 bases from V and 9 from J; bases not matched to a gene: 16. CDR3 region: CASSPTRRGLYFEQFF. DNA for the CDR3: TGTGCCAGCAGCCCAACCCGGCGGGGACTATATTTTGAGCAGTTCTTC.

The chain uses TRBV13 and TRBJ1-1, with D hard to call. Germline V lookup: CDR1 PRHDT, CDR2 FYEKMQ (reference sequence). Between the trimmed V and J ends, which lost 4 bases and 1 base, there was a span of 13 bases. The CDR3 covers 15 residues. CDR3 bases: TGTGCCAGCAGCTCCCTGGACGGGAGGAACACTGAAGCTTTCTTT. The encoded protein is CASSSLDGRNTEAFF.

The chain uses TRBV10-3 and TRBJ2-1; 7 bases are shared with TRBD2. The CDR3 consists of 16 residues. The trim removed 4 bases at V and 2 bases at J, leaving 8 bases unmatched. The germline V gene encodes CDR1 ENHRY and CDR2 SYGVKD. CDR3 in DNA: TGTGCCATCAGTGGCCCGACTAGCTCGACCTACAATGAGCAGTTCTTC. It specifies CAISGPTSSTYNEQFF.

The chain carries TRBV11-3 and TRBJ2-2; tentatively, D is TRBD1 (6 bases). Trimming removed 5 bases from V and 5 bases from J, with 12 bases in between. The CDR3 extends over 14 amino acids. Germline CDR1 reads SGHNT; CDR2 reads YENEEA. CDR3 region: CASSLITGTGELFF. The CDR3 nucleotides read TGTGCCAGCAGCCTGATAACAGGGACCGGGGAGCTGTTTTTT. Full variable domain (remainder filled in from reference TRBV11-3 and TRBJ2-2): EAGVVQSPRYKIIEKKQPVAFWCNPISGHNTLYWYLQNLGQGPELLIRYENEEAVDDSQLPKDRFSAERLKGVDSTLKIQPAELGDSAVYLCASSLITGTGELFFGEGSRLTVL.

In its sample, this clone was seen once. The J gene is TRBJ2-7, the V gene TRBV2, with D possibly being TRBD2 (5 bases). The V gene's germline CDR1 is SNHLY and CDR2 FYNNEI. The CDR3 is made up of 14 amino acids. Trimming left V 7 bases short and J 2 bases short, with 15 bases between. This CDR3 reads CASIPEGFAYEQYF. In DNA, the CDR3 is TGTGCCAGCATCCCTGAGGGTTTTGCCTACGAGCAGTACTTC.

This clone occurred once. The chain carries TRBV7-6 and TRBJ2-1, with TRBD1 matching 10 bases. V lost 4 bases to trimming and J lost 8 bases; unmatched junction nucleotides: 2. Germline-derived CDR1 and CDR2 are SGHVS and FNYEAQ. The CDR3 has 13 amino acids. This CDR3 is CASSYGTGDEQFF. CDR3 nucleotides: TGTGCCAGCAGCTACGGGACAGGGGATGAGCAGTTCTTC.

V gene TRBV27 combines with J gene TRBJ1-5; the D is unclear. Per germline, CDR1 MNHEY and CDR2 SMNVEV (reference sequence). V dropped 3 bases and J dropped 3 bases, with 3 bases sitting between them. The CDR3 totals 12 residues. CDR3 coding DNA: TGTGCCAGCAGTTTCATCAATCAGCCCCAGCATTTT. It specifies CASSFINQPQHF.

The chain carries TRBV4-1 and TRBJ2-3, with D possibly being TRBD1 (6 bases). The germline V and J ends were trimmed by 3 bases and 4 bases, with 17 bases remaining between them. Germline CDR1 MGHRA, CDR2 YSYEKL. The CDR3 runs 16 residues. The CDR3 loop is CASSQWTAGGADTQYF. The CDR3, as DNA: TGCGCCAGCAGCCAGTGGACAGCCGGCGGCGCAGATACGCAGTATTTT.

V is TRBV12-3 or TRBV12-4 and J is TRBJ1-6; no firm D call. The CDR3 contains 13 residues. V dropped 0 bases and J dropped 9 bases, with 6 bases sitting between them. The CDR3 reads CASSLASGSPLHF. Written as DNA, the CDR3 is TGTGCCAGCAGTTTAGCCTCAGGTTCACCCCTCCACTTT.

The V and J genes are TRBV5-5 and TRBJ1-1; D gene uncertain. Germline CDR1 is SGHKS and CDR2 is YYEKEE (reference sequence). Trimming cost V 0 bases and J 5 bases, with 11 bases left between them. The CDR3 is 14 amino acids. In DNA, the CDR3 is TGTGCCAGCAGCTTGGAAGTGAGGTGGACTGAAGCTTTCTTT. It specifies CASSLEVRWTEAFF.